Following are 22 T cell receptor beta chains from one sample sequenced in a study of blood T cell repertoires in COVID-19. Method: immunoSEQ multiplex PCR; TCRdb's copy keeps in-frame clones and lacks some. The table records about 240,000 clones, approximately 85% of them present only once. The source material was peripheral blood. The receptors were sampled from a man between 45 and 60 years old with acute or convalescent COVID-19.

CDR3 protein: CASSSGLAERSEQFF. CDR3 DNA: TGTGCCAGCAGCTCCGGACTAGCGGAAAGGAGTGAGCAGTTCTTC. The rearrangement joins TRBV9 to TRBJ2-1; 10 bases match TRBD2. CDR1 is SGDLS and CDR2 is YYNGEE in the germline V gene. This CDR3 has 15 residues. Trimming removed 4 bases from V and 9 bases from J; junction bases left unmatched: 10.

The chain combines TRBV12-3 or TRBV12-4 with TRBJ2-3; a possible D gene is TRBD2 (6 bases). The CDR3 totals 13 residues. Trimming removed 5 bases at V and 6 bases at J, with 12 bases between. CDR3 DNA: TGTGCCAGCAGTCCTTCTCTAGCGGATACGCAGTATTTT. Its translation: CASSPSLADTQYF.

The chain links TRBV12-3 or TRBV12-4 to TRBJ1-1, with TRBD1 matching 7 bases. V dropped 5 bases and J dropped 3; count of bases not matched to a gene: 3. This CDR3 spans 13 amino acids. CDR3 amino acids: CASSLGQDTEAFF. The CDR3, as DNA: TGTGCCAGCAGTCTCGGACAGGACACTGAAGCTTTCTTT.

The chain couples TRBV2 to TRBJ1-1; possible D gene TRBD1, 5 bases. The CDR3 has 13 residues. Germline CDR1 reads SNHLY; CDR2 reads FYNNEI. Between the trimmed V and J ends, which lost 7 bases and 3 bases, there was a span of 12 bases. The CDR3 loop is CASTSDSHTEAFF. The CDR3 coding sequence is TGTGCCAGCACCTCCGACAGCCACACTGAAGCTTTCTTT.

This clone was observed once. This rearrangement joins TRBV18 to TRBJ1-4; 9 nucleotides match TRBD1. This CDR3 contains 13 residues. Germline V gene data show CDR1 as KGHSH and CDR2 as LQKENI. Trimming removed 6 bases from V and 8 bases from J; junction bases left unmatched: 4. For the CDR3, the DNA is TGTGCCAGCTCGCTGGGGACAGGGGAAAAACTGTTTTTT. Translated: CASSLGTGEKLFF. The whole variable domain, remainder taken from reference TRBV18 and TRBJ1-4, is NAGVMQNPRHLVRRRGQEARLRCSPMKGHSHVYWYRQLPEEGLKFMVYLQKENIIDESGMPKERFSAEFPKEGPSILRIQQVVRGDSAAYFCASSLGTGEKLFFGSGTQLSVL.

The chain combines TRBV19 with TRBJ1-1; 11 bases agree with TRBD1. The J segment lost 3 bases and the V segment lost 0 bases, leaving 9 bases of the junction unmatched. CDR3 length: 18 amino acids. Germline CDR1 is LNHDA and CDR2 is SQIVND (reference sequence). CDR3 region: CASSIDLSDRGLYTEAFF. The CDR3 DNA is TGTGCCAGTAGTATAGATCTTTCGGACAGGGGGCTATACACTGAAGCTTTCTTT.

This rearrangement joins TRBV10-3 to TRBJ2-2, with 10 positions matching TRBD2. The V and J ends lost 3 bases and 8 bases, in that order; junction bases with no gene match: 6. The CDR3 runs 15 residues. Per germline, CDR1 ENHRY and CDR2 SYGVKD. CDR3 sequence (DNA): TGTGCCATCAGTGAACTAGCGGGGACGGCGGGGGAGCTGTTTTTT. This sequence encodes CAISELAGTAGELFF.

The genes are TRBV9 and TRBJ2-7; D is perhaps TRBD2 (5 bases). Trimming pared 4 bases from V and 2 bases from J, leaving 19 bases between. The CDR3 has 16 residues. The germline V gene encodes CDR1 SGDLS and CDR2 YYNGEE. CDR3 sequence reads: CASSPEGSFSPYEQYF. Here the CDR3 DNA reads TGTGCCAGCAGCCCAGAGGGCTCATTTTCTCCCTACGAGCAGTACTTC.

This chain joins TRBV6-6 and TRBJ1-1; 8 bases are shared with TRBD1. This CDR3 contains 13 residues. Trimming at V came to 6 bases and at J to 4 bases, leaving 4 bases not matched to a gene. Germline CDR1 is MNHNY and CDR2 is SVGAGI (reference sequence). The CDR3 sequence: CASSQQGGTEAFF. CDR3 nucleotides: TGTGCCAGCAGCCAACAGGGGGGCACTGAAGCTTTCTTT.

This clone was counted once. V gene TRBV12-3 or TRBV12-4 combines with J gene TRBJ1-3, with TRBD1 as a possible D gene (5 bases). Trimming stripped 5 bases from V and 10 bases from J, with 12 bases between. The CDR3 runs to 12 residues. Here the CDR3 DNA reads TGTGCCAGCAGTAAATCCCGGACAACCATATATTTT. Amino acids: CASSKSRTTIYF.

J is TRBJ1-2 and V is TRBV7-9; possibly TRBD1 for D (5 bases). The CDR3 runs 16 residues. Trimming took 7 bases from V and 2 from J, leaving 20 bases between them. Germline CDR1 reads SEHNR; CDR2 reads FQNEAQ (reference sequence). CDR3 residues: CASTSPSGGGNYGYTF. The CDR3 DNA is TGTGCCAGCACGTCCCCTTCGGGGGGGGGAAACTATGGCTACACCTTC.

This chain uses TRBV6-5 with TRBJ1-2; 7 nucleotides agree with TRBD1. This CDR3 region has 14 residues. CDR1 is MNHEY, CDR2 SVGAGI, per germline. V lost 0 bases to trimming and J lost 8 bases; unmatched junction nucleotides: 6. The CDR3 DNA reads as TGTGCCAGCAGTTACTCGCGTCAGGGGGAAGGCTACACCTTC. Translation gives CASSYSRQGEGYTF.

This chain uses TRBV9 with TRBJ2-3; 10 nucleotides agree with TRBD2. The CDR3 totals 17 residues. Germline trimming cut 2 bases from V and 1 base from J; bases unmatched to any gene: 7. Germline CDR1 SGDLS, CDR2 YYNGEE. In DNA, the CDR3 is TGTGCCAGCAGCGTTGGGGCCGGGACTAGCGGCACAGATACGCAGTATTTT. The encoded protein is CASSVGAGTSGTDTQYF.

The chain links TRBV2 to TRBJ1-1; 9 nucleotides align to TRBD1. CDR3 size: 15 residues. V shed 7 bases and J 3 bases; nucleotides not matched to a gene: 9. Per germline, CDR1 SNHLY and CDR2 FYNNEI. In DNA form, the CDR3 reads TGTGCCAGCAACACCCCGGGACAGGGCGACACTGAAGCTTTCTTT. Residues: CASNTPGQGDTEAFF.

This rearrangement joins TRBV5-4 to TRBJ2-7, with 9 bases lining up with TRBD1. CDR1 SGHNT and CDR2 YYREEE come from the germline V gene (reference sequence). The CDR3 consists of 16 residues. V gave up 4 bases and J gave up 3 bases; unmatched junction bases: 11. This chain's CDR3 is CASSTHPSGQGYEQYF. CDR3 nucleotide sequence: TGTGCCAGCAGCACCCACCCCTCGGGACAGGGCTACGAGCAGTACTTC.

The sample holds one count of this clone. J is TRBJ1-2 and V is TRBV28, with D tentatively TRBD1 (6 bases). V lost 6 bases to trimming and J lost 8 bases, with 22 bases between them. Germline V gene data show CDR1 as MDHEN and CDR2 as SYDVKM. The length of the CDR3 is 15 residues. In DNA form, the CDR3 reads TGTGCCAGCAGCCAAAAGAATATGAACAGGGACGGCTACACCTTC. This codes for CASSQKNMNRDGYTF.

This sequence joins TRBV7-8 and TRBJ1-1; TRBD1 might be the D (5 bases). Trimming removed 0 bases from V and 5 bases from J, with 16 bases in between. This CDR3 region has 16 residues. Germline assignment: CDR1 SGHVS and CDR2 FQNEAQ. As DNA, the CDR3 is TGTGCCAGCAGCTTAGCGGTGAGCGCGGAGGGGACTGAAGCTTTCTTT. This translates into CASSLAVSAEGTEAFF. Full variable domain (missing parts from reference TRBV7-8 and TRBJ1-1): GAGVSQSPRYKVAKRGQDVALRCDPISGHVSLFWYQQALGQGPEFLTYFQNEAQLDKSGLPSDRFFAERPEGSVSTLKIQRTQQEDSAVYLCASSLAVSAEGTEAFFGQGTRLTVV.

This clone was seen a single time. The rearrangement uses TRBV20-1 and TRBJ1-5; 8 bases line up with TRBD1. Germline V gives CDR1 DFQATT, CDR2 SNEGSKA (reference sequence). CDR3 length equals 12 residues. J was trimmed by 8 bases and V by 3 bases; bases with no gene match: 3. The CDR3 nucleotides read TGCAGTGCTAGTTCGGACAGGGAGCCCCAGCATTTT. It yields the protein CSASSDREPQHF.

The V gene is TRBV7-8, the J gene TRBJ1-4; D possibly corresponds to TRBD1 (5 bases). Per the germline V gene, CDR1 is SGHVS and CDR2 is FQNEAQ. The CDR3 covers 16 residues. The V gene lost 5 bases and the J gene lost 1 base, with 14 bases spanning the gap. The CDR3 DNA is TGTGCCAGCAGCCCTCGTTGGGGGGTAACTAATGAAAAACTGTTTTTT. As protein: CASSPRWGVTNEKLFF.

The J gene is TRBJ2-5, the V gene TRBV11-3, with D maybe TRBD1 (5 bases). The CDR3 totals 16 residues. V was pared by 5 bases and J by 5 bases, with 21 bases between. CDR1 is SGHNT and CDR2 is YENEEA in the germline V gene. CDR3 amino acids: CASSPGQAIIGETQYF. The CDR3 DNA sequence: TGTGCCAGCAGCCCCGGACAAGCTATAATTGGGGAGACCCAGTACTTC. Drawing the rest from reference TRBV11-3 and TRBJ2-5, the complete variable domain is EAGVVQSPRYKIIEKKQPVAFWCNPISGHNTLYWYLQNLGQGPELLIRYENEEAVDDSQLPKDRFSAERLKGVDSTLKIQPAELGDSAVYLCASSPGQAIIGETQYFGPGTRLLVL.

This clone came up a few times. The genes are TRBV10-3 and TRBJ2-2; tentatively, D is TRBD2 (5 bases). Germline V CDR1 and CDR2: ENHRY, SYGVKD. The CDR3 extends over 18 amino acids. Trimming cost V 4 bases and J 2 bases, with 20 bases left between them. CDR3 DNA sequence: TGTGCCATCAGTGTAGGAGGAGGACTCCGCGGAAACACCGGGGAGCTGTTTTTT. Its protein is CAISVGGGLRGNTGELFF.

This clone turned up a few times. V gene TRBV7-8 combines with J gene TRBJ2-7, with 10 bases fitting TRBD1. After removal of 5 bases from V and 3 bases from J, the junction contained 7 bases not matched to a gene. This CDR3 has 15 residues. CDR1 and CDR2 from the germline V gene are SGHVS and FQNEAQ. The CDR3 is CASSGGGTGDYEQYF. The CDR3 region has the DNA TGTGCCAGCAGCGGAGGGGGGACAGGGGACTACGAGCAGTACTTC.